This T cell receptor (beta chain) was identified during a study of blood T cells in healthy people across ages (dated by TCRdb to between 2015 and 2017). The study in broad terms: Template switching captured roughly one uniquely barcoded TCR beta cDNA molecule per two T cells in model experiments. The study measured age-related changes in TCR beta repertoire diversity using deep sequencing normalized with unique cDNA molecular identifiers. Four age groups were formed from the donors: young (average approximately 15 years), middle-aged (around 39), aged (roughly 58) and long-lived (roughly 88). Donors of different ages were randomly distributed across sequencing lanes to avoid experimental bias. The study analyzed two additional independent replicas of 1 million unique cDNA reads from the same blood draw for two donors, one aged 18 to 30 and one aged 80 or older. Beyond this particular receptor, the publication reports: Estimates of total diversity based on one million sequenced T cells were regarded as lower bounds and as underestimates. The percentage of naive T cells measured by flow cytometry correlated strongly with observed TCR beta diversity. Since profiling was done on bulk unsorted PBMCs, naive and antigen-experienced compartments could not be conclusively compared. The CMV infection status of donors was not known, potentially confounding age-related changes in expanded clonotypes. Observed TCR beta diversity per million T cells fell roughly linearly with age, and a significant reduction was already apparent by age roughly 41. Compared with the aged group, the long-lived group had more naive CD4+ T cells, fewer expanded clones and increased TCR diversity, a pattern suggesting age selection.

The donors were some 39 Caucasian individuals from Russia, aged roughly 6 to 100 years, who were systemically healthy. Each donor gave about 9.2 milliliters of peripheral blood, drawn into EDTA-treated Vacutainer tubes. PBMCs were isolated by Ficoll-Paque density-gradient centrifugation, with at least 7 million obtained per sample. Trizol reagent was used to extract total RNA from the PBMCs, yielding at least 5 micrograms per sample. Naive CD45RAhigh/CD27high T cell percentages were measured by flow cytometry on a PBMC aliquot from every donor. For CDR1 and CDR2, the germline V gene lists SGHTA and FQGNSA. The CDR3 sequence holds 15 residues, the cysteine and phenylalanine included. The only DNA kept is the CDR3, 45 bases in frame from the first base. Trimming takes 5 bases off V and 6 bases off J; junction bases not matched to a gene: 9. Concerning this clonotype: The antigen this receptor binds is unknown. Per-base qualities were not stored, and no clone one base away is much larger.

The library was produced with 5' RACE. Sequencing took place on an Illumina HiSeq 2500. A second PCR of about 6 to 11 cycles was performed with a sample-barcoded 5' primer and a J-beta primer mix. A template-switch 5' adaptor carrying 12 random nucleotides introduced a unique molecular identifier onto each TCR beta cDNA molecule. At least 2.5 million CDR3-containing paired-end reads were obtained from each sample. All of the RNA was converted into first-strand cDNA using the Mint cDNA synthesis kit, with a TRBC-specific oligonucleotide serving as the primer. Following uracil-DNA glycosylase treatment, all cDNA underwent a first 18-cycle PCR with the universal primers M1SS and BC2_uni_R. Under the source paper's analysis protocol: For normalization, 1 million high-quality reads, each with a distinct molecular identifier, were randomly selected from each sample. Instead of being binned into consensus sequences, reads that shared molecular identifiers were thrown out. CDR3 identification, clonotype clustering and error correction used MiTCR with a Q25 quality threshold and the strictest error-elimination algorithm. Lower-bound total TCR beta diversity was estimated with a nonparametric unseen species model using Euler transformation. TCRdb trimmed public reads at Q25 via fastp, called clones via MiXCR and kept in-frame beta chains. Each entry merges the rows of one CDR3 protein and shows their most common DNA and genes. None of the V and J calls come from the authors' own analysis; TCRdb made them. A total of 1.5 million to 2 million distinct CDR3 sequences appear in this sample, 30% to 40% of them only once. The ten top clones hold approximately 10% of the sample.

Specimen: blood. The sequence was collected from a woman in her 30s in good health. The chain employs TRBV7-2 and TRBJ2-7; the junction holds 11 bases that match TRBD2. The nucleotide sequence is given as TGTGCCAGCAGCGCAATAGCGGGGGGGAGAGGCGAGCAGTACTTC. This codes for CASSAIAGGRGEQYF.